Given below is one T cell receptor beta chain in context. CDR3 size: 16 residues. V shed 2 bases, J shed 6 bases, and the junction held 10 bases outside the gene matches. Germline loops: CDR1 SEHNR, CDR2 FQNEAQ (reference sequence). The data are from a study of blood T cell repertoires in COVID-19. For the study at large: Material from acute and convalescent COVID-19 was sourced from the United States, Italy and Spain. PBMCs, B-cell-depleted T cells, or T cells were the source of the cDNA or gDNA that made up the material.

Sequenced by immunoSEQ multiplex PCR; TCRdb stores in-frame clones only, minus some. Of approximately 390,000 clones in the sample, around 87% were seen once. The rearrangement uses TRBV7-9 and TRBJ1-2, with TRBD1 identical over 9 bases. The material sequenced was peripheral blood. This receptor was obtained from a man younger than 35 with active or convalescent COVID-19. The CDR3 bases are TGTGCCAGCAGCTTAAACCTTTTTGGGACAGGGCATGGCTACACCTTC. This gives the protein CASSLNLFGTGHGYTF.